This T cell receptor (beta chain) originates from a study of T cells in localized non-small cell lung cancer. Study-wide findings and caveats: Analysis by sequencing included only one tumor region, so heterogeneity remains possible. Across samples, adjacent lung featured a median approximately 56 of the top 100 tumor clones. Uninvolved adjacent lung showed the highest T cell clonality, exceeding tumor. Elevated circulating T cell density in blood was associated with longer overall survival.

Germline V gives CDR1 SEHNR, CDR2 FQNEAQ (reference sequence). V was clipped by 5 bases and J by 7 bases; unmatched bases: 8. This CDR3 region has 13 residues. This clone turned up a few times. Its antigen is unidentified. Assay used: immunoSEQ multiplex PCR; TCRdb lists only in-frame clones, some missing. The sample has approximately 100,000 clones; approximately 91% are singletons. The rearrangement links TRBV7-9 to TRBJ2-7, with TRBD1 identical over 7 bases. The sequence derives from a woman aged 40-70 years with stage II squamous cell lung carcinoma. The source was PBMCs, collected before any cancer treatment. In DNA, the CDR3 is TGTGCCAGCAGCCCCGGACAGGATCGGGAGCAGTACTTC. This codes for CASSPGQDREQYF.